The rows below give T cell receptor beta chains drawn from one sample of a study of cytomegalovirus exposure and HLA in healthy donors. TCRdb's copy holds only in-frame clones and misses some; the assay was immunoSEQ multiplex PCR. Altogether over 150,000 clones are present, around 82% being singletons, with the ten largest covering around 0.41%. The sequencing sample was made of PBMCs. Receptor source: a boy aged 2 to 10 in good health and CMV-seronegative. Both conserved end residues are part of each CDR3. D genes are given only for firm matches. A row's size may be missing; if present it is once, few, many or a size class.

j_gene,v_gene,d_gene,abundance,CDR3aa,CDR3nt
TRBJ2-1,TRBV7-9,-,-,CASSLREVEQFF,TGTGCCAGCAGCTTGAGGGAGGTTGAGCAGTTCTTC
TRBJ2-7,TRBV5-4,TRBD2,few,CASSPWETSGSYEQYF,TGTGCCAGCAGTCCCTGGGAGACTAGCGGGTCCTACGAGCAGTACTTC
TRBJ1-2,TRBV30,TRBD1,-,CAWSVRGTGGYGYTF,TGTGCCTGGAGTGTACGAGGGACAGGGGGATATGGCTACACCTTC
TRBJ1-6,TRBV5-1,-,-,CASSLGGFQIPAYSPLHF,TGCGCCAGCAGCTTGGGAGGTTTCCAGATCCCCGCATATTCACCCCTCCACTTT
TRBJ2-6,TRBV28,TRBD1,-,CASSLWGTGRSGANVLTF,TGTGCCAGCAGTTTATGGGGGACAGGGCGCTCTGGGGCCAACGTCCTGACTTTC
TRBJ1-4,TRBV30,TRBD1,-,CAWSLTGGYEKLFF,TGTGCCTGGAGTTTGACAGGGGGTTATGAAAAACTGTTTTTT
TRBJ1-1,TRBV10-3,-,-,CAITRDSTTEAFF,TGTGCCATCACTAGGGACTCAACCACTGAAGCTTTCTTT
TRBJ2-5,TRBV7-9,-,-,CASSPLRQLDWKETQYF,TGTGCCAGCAGCCCATTAAGGCAGCTAGACTGGAAAGAGACCCAGTACTTC
TRBJ1-2,TRBV5-6,-,-,CASSLSHPYGYTF,TGTGCCAGCAGCTTGTCACATCCCTATGGCTACACCTTC
TRBJ2-1,TRBV2,-,-,CASSEMSGRPSSYNEQFF,TGTGCCAGCAGTGAAATGAGTGGTCGCCCGAGCTCCTACAATGAGCAGTTCTTC
TRBJ2-1,TRBV5-1,TRBD2,-,CASSISAGNEQFF,TGCGCCAGCAGCATATCAGCGGGGAATGAGCAGTTCTTC
TRBJ2-1,TRBV7-2,TRBD2,-,CASSFAPGGGLPWHEQFF,TGTGCCAGCAGCTTCGCGCCTGGCGGGGGACTACCGTGGCATGAGCAGTTCTTC
TRBJ2-5,TRBV10-1,-,-,CASSETVQETQYF,TGCGCCAGCAGTGAGACAGTTCAAGAGACCCAGTACTTC
TRBJ2-7,TRBV5-1,TRBD2,-,CASSSGTSGRAFLEQYF,TGCGCCAGCAGCTCCGGGACTAGCGGGAGGGCCTTCCTCGAGCAGTACTTC
TRBJ1-1,TRBV19,TRBD1,-,CASSTGQGEGTEAFF,TGTGCCAGTAGTACCGGACAGGGCGAGGGCACTGAAGCTTTCTTT
TRBJ1-2,TRBV20-1,-,-,CSARTDYGYTF,TGCAGTGCTAGGACAGACTATGGCTACACCTTC
TRBJ1-5,TRBV30,-,-,CAWSGVSNQPQHF,TGTGCCTGGAGTGGCGTTAGCAATCAGCCCCAGCATTTT
TRBJ1-3,TRBV6-5,TRBD1,-,CASSTGQGFWDTIYF,TGTGCCAGCAGCACGGGACAGGGGTTTTGGGACACCATATATTTT
TRBJ2-3,TRBV2,TRBD2,-,CASTAQGGRADTQYF,TGTGCCAGCACTGCCCAGGGAGGGCGTGCAGATACGCAGTATTTT
TRBJ2-7,TRBV6-1,-,once,CASRSYRIYEQYF,TGTGCCAGCAGGTCCTACCGAATATACGAGCAGTACTTC
TRBJ1-5,TRBV7-8,-,-,CASSLVAGAYSNQPQHF,TGTGCCAGCAGCTTAGTCGCAGGCGCCTATAGCAATCAGCCCCAGCATTTT
TRBJ2-5,TRBV5-1,TRBD2,-,CASSFMASGDQETQYF,TGCGCCAGCAGCTTTATGGCTAGCGGGGATCAAGAGACCCAGTACTTC